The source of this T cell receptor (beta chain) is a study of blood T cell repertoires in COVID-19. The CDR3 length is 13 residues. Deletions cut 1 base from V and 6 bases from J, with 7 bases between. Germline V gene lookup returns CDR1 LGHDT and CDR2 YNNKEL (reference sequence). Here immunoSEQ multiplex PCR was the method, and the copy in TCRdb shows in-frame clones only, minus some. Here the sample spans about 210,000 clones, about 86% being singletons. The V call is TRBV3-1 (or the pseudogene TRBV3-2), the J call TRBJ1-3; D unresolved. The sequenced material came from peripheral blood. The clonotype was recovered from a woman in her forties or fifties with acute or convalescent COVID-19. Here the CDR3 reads CASSQVSVNTIYF. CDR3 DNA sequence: TGTGCCAGCAGCCAAGTGAGTGTAAACACCATATATTTT.